This T cell receptor beta chain was observed in a study of beta chain features in type 1 diabetes. Study context: 107,917,701 sorted cells were examined across all samples. Study results and caveats: Across patients, naive, central memory and Treg TCRB repertoires exhibited apparently greater similarity than was observed across healthy donors. Significant though moderate, a shortening of TCRB CDR3s appeared in all four CD4+ subsets of Type 1 diabetes patients.

Turning to this clone: Its target is not known.

cDNA synthesis used the whole RNA isolate, giving expressed TCRB sequences. Samples of naive, central memory and regulatory T cells yielded a mean of around 3.5 million reads. This table comes from immunoSEQ multiplex PCR, and its TCRdb copy is limited to in-frame clones, with some not included. The data show roughly 230,000 clones, under 13% seen once. This CDR3 region has 15 residues. The V segment lost 4 bases and the J segment 5 bases; nucleotides outside the gene matches: 7. Germline loops: CDR1 SGHAT, CDR2 FQNNGV. The chain combines TRBV11-2 with TRBJ2-2; 7 bases agree with TRBD2. This sequence was found in a young man with type 1 diabetes. What was sequenced was naive CD4+ T cells from blood. The CDR3: CASSSGGLGTGELFF. The CDR3 DNA follows: TGTGCCAGCAGCTCCGGGGGGTTGGGGACCGGGGAGCTGTTTTTT.